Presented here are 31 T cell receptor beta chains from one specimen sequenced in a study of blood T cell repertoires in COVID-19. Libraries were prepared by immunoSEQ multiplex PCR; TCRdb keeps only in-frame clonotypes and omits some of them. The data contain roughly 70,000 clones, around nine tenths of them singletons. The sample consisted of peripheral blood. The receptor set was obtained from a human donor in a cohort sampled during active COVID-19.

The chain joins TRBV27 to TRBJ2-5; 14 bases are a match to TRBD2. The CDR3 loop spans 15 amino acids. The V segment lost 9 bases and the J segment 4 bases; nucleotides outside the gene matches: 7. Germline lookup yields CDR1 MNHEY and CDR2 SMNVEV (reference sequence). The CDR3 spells CASGTSGGLGETQYF. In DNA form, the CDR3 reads TGTGCCAGTGGGACTAGCGGGGGACTGGGAGAGACCCAGTACTTC.

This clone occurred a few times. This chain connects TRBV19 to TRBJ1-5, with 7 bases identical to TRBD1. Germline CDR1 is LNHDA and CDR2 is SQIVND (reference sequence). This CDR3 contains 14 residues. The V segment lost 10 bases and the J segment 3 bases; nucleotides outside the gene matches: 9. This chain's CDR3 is CATSGQVYNQPQHF. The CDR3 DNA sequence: TGTGCCACTTCCGGACAGGTATACAATCAGCCCCAGCATTTT.

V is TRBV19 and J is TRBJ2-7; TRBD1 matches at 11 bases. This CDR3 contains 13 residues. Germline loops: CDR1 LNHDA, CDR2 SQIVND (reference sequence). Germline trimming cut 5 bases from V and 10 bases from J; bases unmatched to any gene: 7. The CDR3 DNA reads TGTGCCAGTAGTCCCGGGACAGGGGGGGTACAGTACTTC. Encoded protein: CASSPGTGGVQYF.

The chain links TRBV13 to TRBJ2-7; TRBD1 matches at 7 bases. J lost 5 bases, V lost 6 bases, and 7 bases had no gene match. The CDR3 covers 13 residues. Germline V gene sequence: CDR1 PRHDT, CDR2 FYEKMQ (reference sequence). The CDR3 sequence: CASSLTQGNEQYF. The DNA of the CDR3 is TGTGCCAGCAGTTTAACACAGGGGAACGAGCAGTACTTC.

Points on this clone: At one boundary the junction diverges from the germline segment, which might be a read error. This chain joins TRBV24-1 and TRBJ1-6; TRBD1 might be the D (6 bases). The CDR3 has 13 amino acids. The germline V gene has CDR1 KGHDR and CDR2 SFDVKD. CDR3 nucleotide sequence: TGTGCCGCCGAGGCCGGGACAAATTTACCCCTCCACTTT. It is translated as CAAEAGTNLPLHF.

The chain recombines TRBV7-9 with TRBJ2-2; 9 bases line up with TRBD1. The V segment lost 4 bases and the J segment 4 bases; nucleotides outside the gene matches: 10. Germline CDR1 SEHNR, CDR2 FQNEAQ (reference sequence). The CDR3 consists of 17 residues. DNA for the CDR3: TGTGCCAGCAGCTCTCCGGGACAGGGTATAGGCACCGGGGAGCTGTTTTTT. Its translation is CASSSPGQGIGTGELFF. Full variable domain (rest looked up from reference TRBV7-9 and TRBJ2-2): DTGVSQNPRHKITKRGQNVTFRCDPISEHNRLYWYRQTLGQGPEFLTYFQNEAQLEKSRLLSDRFSAERPKGSFSTLEIQRTEQGDSAMYLCASSSPGQGIGTGELFFGEGSRLTVL.

DNA for the CDR3: TGTGCCAGCAGTTTAATCCAGGGCACCGACACTGAAGCTTTCTTT. Translation: CASSLIQGTDTEAFF. The V call is TRBV27, the J call TRBJ1-1; possible D gene TRBD1, 5 bases. The CDR3 covers 15 residues. In germline, CDR1 is MNHEY, CDR2 SMNVEV (reference sequence). The germline V and J ends were trimmed by 2 bases and 3 bases, with 13 bases remaining between them.

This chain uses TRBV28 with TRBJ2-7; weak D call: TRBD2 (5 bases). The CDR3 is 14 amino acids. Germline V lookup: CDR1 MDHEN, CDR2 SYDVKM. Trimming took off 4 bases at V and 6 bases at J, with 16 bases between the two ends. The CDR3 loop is CASSSNDYNSEQYF. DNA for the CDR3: TGTGCCAGCAGTTCGAACGACTATAATAGCGAGCAGTACTTC.

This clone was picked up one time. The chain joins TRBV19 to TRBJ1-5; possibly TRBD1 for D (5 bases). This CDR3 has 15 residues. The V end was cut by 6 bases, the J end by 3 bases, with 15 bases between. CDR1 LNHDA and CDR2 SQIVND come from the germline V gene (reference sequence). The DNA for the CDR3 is TGTGCCAGTAGCTTCGGTCAGGGCTTCAATCAGCCCCAGCATTTT. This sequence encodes CASSFGQGFNQPQHF.

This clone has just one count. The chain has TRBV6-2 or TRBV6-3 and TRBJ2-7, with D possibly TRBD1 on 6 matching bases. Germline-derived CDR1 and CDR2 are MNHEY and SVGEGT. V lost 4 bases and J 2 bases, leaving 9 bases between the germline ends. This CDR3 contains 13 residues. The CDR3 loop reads CASSFGQTYEQYF. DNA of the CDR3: TGTGCCAGCAGTTTCGGACAGACCTACGAGCAGTACTTC.

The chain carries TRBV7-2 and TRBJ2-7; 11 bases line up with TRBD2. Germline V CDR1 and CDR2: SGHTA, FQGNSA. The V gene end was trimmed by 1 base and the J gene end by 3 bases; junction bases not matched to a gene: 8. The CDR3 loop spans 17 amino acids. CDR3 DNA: TGTGCCAGCAGCTTAGTCCCCGGGACTAGCGGATACTACGAGCAGTACTTC. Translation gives CASSLVPGTSGYYEQYF.

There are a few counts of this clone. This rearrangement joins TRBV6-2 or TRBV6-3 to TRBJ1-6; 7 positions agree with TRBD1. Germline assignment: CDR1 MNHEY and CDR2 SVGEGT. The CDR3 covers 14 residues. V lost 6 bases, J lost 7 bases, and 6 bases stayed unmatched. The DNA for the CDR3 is TGTGCCAGCAGCCCACGACAGGGAAATTCACCCCTCCACTTT. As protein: CASSPRQGNSPLHF.

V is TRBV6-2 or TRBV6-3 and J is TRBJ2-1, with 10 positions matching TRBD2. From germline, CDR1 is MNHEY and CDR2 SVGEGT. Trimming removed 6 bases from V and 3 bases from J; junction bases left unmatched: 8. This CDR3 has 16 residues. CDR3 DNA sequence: TGTGCCAGCAGCGTTGGGACTAGCGTTAACTACAATGAGCAGTTCTTC. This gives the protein CASSVGTSVNYNEQFF.

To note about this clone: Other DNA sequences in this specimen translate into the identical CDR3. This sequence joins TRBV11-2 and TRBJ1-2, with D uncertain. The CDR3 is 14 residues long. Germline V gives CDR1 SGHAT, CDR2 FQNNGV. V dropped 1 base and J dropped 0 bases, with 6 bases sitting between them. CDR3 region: CASSLAGANYGYTF. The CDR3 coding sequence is TGTGCCAGCAGCTTAGCCGGAGCTAACTATGGCTACACCTTC.

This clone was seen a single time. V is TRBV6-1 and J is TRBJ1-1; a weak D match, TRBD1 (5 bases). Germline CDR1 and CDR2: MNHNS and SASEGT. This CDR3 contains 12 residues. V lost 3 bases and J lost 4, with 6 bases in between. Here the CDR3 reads CASSEGGTEAFF. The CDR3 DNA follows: TGTGCCAGCAGTGAGGGGGGCACTGAAGCTTTCTTT.

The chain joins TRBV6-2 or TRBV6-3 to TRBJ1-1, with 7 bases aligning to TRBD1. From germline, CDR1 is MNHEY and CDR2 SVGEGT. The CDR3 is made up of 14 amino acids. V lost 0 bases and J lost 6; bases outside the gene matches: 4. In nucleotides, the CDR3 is TGTGCCAGCAGTTACTCGCTCCAGGGGGCTGAAGCTTTCTTT. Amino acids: CASSYSLQGAEAFF.

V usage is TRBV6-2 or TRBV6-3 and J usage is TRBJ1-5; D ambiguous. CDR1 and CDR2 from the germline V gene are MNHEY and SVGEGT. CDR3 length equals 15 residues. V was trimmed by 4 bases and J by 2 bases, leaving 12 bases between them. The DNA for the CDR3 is TGTGCCAGCAGTTGGGGAGTCGCGGGCAATCAGCCCCAGCATTTT. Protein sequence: CASSWGVAGNQPQHF.

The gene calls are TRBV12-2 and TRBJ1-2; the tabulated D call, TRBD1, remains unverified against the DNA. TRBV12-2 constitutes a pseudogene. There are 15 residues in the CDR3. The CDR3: CASRFNRAGGYGYTF. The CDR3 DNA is TGTGCAAGTCGCTTCAATAGGGCAGGGGGCTATGGCTACACCTTC.

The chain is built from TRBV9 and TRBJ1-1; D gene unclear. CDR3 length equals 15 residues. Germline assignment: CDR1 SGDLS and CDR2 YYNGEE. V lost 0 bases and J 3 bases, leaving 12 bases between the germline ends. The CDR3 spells CASSVGAGEDTEAFF. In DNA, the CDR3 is TGTGCCAGCAGCGTAGGGGCTGGGGAGGACACTGAAGCTTTCTTT.

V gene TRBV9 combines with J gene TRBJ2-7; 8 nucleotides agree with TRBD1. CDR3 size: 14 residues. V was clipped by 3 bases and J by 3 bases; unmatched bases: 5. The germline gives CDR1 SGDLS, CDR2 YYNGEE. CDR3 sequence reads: CASSAGTGDYEQYF. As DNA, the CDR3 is TGTGCCAGCAGCGCCGGGACAGGAGACTACGAGCAGTACTTC.

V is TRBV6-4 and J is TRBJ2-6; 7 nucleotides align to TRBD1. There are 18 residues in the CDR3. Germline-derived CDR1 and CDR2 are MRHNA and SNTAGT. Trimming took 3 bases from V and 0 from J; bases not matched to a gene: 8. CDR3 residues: CASSDGSGGTSGANVLTF. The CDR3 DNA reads TGTGCCAGCAGTGATGGGTCAGGGGGTACCTCTGGGGCCAACGTCCTGACTTTC.

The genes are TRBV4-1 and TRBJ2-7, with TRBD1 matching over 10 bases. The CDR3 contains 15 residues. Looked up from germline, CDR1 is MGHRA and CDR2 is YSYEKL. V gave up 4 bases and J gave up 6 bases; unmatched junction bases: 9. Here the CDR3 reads CASSPLDRGRAEQYF. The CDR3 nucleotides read TGCGCCAGCAGCCCTCTCGACAGGGGGCGGGCCGAGCAGTACTTC.

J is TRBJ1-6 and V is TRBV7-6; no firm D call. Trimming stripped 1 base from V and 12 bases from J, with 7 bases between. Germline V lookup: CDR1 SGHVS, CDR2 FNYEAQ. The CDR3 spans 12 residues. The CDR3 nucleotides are TGTGCCAGCAGCTTAGGTCGGGGACCCCTCCACTTT. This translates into CASSLGRGPLHF.

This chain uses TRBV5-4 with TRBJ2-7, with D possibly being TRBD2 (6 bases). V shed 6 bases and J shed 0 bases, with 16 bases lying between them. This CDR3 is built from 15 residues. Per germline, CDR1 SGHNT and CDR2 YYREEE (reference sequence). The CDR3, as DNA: TGTGCCAGCACCCTGGGGGGAGCCGACTCCTACGAGCAGTACTTC. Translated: CASTLGGADSYEQYF.

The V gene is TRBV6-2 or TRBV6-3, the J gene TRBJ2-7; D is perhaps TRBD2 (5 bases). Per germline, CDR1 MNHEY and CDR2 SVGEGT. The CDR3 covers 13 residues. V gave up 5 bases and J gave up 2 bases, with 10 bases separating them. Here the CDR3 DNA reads TGTGCCAGCAGTAGGACTGGTGCCTACGAGCAGTACTTC. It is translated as CASSRTGAYEQYF.

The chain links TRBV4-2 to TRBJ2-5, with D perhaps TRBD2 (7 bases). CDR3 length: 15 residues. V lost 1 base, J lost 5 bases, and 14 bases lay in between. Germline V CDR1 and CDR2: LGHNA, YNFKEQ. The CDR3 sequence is CASSQATKGGETQYF. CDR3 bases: TGTGCCAGCAGCCAAGCCACTAAGGGGGGGGAGACCCAGTACTTC.

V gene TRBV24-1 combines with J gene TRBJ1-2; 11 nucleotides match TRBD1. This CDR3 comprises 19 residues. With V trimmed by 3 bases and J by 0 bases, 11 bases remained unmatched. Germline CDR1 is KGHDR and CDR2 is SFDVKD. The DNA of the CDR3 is TGTGCCACCAGTGATCCTCGGGGCGGGACAGGGGGGACTAACTATGGCTACACCTTC. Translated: CATSDPRGGTGGTNYGYTF.

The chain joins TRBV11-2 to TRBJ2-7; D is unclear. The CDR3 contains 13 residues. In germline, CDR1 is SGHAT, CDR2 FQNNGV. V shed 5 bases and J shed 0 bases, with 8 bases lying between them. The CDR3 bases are TGTGCCAGCAGCCCTACCTCCTCCTACGAGCAGTACTTC. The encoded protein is CASSPTSSYEQYF. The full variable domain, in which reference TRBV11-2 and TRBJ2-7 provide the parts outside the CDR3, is EAGVAQSPRYKIIEKRQSVAFWCNPISGHATLYWYQQILGQGPKLLIQFQNNGVVDDSQLPKDRFSAERLKGVDSTLKIQPAKLEDSAVYLCASSPTSSYEQYFGPGTRLTVT.

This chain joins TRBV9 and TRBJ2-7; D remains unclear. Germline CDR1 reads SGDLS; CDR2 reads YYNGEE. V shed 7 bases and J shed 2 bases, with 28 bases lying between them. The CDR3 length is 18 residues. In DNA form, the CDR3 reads TGTGCCAGCGCCAGTGGGCCCAATAAAGGCAGTGCCCCCTACGAGCAGTACTTC. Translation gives CASASGPNKGSAPYEQYF.

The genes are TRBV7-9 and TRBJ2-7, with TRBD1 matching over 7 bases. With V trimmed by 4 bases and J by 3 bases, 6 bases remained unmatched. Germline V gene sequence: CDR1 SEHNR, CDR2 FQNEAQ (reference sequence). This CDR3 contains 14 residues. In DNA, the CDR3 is TGTGCCAGCAGCTCAGGGACAGTCAACTACGAGCAGTACTTC. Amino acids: CASSSGTVNYEQYF.

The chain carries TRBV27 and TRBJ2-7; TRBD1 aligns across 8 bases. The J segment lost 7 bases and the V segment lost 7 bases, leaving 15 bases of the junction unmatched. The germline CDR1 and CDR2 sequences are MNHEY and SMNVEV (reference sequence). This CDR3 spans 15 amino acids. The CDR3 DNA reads TGTGCCAGCAACATTGGGACAGGCGGCTTGGGTGAGCAGTACTTC. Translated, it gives CASNIGTGGLGEQYF.